This T cell receptor beta chain stems from a study of blood T cell repertoires in COVID-19. At the level of the study: Italy, Spain and the United States were the sources of the convalescent and acute COVID-19 samples. PBMCs, B-cell-depleted T cells, or T cells were the source of the cDNA or gDNA that made up the material.

Authors' processing steps: For nucleated cells, counts were estimated from reference gene primer amplification. Generated by immunoSEQ multiplex PCR, the TCRdb table keeps only in-frame clones and is missing some. That table gives V, J and clone size, and the DNA gave D and trimming. The data show over 600,000 clones, approximately 90% seen once. Specimen: peripheral blood. This clonotype originated in a woman aged 18 to 35 with acute or convalescent COVID-19.

The CDR3 DNA reads as TGTGCTAGTGGTCGAGTCATGAACACTGAAGCTTTCTTT. Its protein product is CASGRVMNTEAFF. The chain carries TRBV12-5 and TRBJ1-1, with D hard to call. The V and J ends lost 5 bases and 0 bases respectively, with 7 bases between them. This CDR3 has 13 residues. Germline lookup yields CDR1 LGHNT and CDR2 FRNRAP.